This TCR beta chain was captured by sequencing in a study of control samples from healthy donors and cancer patients. This table comes from immunoSEQ multiplex PCR, and its TCRdb copy is limited to in-frame clones, with some not included. The data contain under 150,000 clones, just over 90% of them singletons. The CDR3 length is 13 residues. In germline, CDR1 is KGHSH, CDR2 LQKENI. The V end was cut by 5 bases, the J end by 8 bases, with 15 bases between. Sequences were obtained from PBMCs. This chain joins TRBV18 and TRBJ1-2, with D maybe TRBD1 (6 bases). This TCR was sampled from a man between 45 and 60 years old with head and neck cancer. CDR3 amino acids: CASSGGQTRGYTF. CDR3 DNA: TGTGCCAGCTCAGGGGGGCAAACTCGGGGCTACACCTTC.